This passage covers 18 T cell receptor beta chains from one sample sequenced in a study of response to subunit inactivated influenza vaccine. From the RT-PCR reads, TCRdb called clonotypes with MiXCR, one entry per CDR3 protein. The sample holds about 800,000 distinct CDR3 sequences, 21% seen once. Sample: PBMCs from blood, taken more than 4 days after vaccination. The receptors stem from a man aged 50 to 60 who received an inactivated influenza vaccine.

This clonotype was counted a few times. The chain's CDR3 is CASSRASRTGGIMNTEAFF. CDR3 nucleotides: TGTGCCAGCAGCCGTGCATCCCGGACAGGGGGCATCATGAACACTGAAGCTTTCTTT. The chain is built from TRBV6-2 or TRBV6-3 and TRBJ1-1, with 11 positions matching TRBD1. Germline CDR1 MNHEY, CDR2 SVGEGT. With 6 bases clipped from V and 0 bases from J, the junction kept 15 bases outside the gene matches. The CDR3 runs to 19 residues.

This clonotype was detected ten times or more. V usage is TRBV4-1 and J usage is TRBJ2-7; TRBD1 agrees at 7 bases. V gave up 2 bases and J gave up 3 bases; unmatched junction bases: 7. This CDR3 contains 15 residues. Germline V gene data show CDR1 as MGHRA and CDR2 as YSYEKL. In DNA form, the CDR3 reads TGCGCCAGCAGCCAACACAGGCAGGGGGACTACGAGCAGTACTTC. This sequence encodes CASSQHRQGDYEQYF.

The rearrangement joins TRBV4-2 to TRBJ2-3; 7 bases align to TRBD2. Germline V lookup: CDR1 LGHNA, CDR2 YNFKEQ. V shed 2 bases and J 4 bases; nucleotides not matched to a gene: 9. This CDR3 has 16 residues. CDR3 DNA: TGTGCCAGCAGCCAAATTGGCGGGAGTAAAGCAGATACGCAGTATTTT. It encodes CASSQIGGSKADTQYF.

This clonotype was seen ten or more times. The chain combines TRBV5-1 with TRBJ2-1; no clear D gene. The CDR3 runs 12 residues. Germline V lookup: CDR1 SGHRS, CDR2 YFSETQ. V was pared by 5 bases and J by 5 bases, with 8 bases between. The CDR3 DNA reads TGCGCCAGCAGGGGCCCTGACAATGAGCAGTTCTTC. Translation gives CASRGPDNEQFF.

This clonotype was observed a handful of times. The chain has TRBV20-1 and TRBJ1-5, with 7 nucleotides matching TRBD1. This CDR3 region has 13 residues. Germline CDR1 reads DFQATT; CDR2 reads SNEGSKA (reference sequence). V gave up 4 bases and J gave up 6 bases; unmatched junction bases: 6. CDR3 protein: CSAIGQVGQPQHF. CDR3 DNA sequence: TGCAGTGCTATCGGACAGGTCGGTCAGCCCCAGCATTTT.

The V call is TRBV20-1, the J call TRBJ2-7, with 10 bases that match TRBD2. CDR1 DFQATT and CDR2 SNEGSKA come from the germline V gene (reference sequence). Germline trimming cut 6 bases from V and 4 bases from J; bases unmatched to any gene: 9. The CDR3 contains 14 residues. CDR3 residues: CSAFDSSGSYEQYF. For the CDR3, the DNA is TGCAGTGCCTTCGACTCTAGCGGGAGTTACGAGCAGTACTTC.

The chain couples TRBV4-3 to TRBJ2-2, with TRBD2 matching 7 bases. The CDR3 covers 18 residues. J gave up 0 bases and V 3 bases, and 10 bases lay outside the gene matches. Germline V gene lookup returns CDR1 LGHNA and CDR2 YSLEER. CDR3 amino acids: CASSHEPRDYANTGELFF. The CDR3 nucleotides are TGCGCCAGCAGCCATGAACCCAGGGACTACGCGAACACCGGGGAGCTGTTTTTT.

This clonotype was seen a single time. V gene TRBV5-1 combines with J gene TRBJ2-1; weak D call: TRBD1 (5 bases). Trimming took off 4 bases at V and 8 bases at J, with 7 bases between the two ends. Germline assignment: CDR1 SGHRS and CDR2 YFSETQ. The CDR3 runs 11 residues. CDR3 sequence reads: CASSQGHEQFF. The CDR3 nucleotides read TGCGCCAGCAGCCAGGGCCATGAGCAGTTCTTC.

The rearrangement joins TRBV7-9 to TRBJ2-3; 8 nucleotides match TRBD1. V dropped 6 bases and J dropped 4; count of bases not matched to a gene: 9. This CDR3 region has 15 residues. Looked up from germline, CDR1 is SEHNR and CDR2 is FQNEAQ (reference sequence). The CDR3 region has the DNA TGTGCCAGCAGTTCCGGGACAGGAAACCCAGATACGCAGTATTTT. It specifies CASSSGTGNPDTQYF.

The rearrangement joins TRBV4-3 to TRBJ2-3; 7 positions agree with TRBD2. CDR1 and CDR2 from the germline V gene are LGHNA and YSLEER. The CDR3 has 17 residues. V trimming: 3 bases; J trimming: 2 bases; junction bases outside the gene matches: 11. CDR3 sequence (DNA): TGCGCCAGCAGCCAGGCCCCACTAGCGAGTTTCACAGATACGCAGTATTTT. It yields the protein CASSQAPLASFTDTQYF.

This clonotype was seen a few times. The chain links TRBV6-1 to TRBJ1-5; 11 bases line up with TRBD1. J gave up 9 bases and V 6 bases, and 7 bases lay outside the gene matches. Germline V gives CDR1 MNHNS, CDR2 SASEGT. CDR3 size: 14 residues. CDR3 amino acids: CASSEGTGGGPQHF. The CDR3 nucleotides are TGTGCCAGCAGCGAGGGGACAGGGGGAGGGCCCCAGCATTTT.

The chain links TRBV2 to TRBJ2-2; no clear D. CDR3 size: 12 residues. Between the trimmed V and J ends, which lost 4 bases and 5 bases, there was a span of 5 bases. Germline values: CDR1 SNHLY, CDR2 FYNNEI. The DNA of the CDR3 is TGTGCCAGCAGTGCCGAGACCGGGGAGCTGTTTTTT. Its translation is CASSAETGELFF.

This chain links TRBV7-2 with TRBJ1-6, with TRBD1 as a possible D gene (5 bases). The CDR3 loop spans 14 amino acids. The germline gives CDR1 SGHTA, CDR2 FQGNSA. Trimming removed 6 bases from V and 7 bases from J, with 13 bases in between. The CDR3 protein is CASRGSGNNSPLHF. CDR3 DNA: TGTGCCAGCAGGGGGTCAGGGAACAATTCACCCCTCCACTTT.

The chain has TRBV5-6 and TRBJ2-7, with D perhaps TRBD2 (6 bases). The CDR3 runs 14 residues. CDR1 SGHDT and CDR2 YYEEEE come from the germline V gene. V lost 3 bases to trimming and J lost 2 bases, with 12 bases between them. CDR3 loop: CASSSGLTTYEQYF. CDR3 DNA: TGTGCCAGCAGCTCGGGACTGACGACCTACGAGCAGTACTTC. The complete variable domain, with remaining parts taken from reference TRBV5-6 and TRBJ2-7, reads DAGVTQSPTHLIKTRGQQVTLRCSPKSGHDTVSWYQQALGQGPQFIFQYYEEEERQRGNFPDRFSGHQFPNYSSELNVNALLLGDSALYLCASSSGLTTYEQYFGPGTRLTVT.

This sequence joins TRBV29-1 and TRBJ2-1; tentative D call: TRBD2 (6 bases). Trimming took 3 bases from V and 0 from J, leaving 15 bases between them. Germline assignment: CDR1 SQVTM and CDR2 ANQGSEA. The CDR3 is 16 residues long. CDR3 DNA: TGCAGCGTTGAGGGTACGGAGGGAGACTCCTACAATGAGCAGTTCTTC. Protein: CSVEGTEGDSYNEQFF.

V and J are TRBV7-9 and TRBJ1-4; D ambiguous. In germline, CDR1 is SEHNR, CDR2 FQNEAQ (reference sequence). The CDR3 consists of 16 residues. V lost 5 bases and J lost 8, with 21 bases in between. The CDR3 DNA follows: TGTGCCAGCAGCCCCCAACGGGGAGGCGGGCCCGAAAAACTGTTTTTT. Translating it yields CASSPQRGGGPEKLFF.

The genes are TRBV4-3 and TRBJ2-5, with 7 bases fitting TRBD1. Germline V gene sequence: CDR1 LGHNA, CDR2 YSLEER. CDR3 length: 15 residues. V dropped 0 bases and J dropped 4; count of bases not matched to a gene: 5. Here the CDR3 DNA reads TGCGCCAGCAGCCAAGAGGGGACAGCCTCAGAGACCCAGTACTTC. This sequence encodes CASSQEGTASETQYF.

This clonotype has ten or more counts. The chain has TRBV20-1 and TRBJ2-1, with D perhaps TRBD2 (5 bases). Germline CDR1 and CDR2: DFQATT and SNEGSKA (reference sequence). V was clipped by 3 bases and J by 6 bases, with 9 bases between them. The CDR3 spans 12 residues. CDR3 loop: CSASRAANEQFF. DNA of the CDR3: TGCAGTGCTAGTCGAGCGGCCAATGAGCAGTTCTTC.